This T cell receptor beta chain was observed in a study of OX40 agonist ivuxolimab in advanced cancers. V was trimmed by 2 bases and J by 3 bases, leaving 14 bases between them. Germline-derived CDR1 and CDR2 are MNHEY and SVGAGI. The CDR3 extends over 16 amino acids. Only in-frame clones appear in the TCRdb table, and some are missing; sequencing was by immunoSEQ multiplex PCR. The sample lists some 49,000 clones; 85% were seen once. The chain couples TRBV6-5 to TRBJ2-1; D might be TRBD2 (6 bases). This clonotype was sampled from an adult with an advanced solid tumor such as melanoma, head and neck, liver or kidney cancer. The sequencing used CD4+ or CD8+ T cells sorted from blood, collected in a trial of the OX40 agonist ivuxolimab. The CDR3 reads CASSYMGEVGYNEQFF. CDR3 bases: TGTGCCAGCAGTTACATGGGGGAGGTAGGCTACAATGAGCAGTTCTTC.